This T cell receptor (beta chain) emerged from a study of radiotherapy plus CTLA-4 blockade in lung cancer. After removal of 1 base from V and 11 bases from J, the junction contained 11 bases not matched to a gene. Germline V gene data show CDR1 as SGHTA and CDR2 as FQGNSA. This CDR3 is 15 amino acids long. Generated by immunoSEQ multiplex PCR, the TCRdb table keeps only in-frame clones and is missing some. The sample gives roughly 110,000 clones, roughly 84% of which show up once; over 2% is in the top ten. The sequence was collected from a human donor with non-small cell lung cancer that progressed on radiotherapy plus ipilimumab. Some clones in this sample may be carry-over from other donors' samples. This sequence joins TRBV7-2 and TRBJ2-7; 10 bases line up with TRBD1. The sample in question was peripheral blood, obtained from a patient treated with radiotherapy plus ipilimumab. This CDR3 reads CASSLGWDRGVRKYF. The CDR3 coding sequence is TGTGCCAGCAGCTTAGGATGGGACAGGGGCGTAAGAAAGTACTTC.